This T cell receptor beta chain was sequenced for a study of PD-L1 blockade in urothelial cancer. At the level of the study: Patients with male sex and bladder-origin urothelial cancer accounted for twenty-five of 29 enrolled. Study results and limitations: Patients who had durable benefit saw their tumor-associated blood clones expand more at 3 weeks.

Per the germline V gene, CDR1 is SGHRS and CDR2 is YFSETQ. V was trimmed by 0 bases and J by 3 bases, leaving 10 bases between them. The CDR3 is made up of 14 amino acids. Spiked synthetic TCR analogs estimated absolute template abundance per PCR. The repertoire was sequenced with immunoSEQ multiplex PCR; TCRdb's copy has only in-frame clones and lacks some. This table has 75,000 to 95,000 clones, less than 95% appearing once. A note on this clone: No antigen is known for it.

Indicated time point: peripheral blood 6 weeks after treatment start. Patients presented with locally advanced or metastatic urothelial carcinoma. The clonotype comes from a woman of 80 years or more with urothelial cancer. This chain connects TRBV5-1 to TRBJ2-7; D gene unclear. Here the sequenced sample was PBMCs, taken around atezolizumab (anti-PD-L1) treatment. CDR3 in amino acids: CASSLDPNSYEQYF. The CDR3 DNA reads TGCGCCAGCAGCTTGGACCCTAACAGCTACGAGCAGTACTTC.